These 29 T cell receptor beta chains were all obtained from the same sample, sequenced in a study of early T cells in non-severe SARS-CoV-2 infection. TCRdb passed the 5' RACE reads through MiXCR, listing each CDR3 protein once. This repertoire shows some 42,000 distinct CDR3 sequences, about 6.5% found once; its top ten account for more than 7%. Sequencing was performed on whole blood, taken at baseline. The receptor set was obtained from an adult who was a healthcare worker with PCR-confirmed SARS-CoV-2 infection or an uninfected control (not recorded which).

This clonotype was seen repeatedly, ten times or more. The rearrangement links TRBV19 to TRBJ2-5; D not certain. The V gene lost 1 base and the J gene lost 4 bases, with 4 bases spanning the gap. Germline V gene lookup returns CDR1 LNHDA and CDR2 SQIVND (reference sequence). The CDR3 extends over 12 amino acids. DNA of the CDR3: TGTGCCAGTAGTATAGGGGGAGAGACCCAGTACTTC. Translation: CASSIGGETQYF.

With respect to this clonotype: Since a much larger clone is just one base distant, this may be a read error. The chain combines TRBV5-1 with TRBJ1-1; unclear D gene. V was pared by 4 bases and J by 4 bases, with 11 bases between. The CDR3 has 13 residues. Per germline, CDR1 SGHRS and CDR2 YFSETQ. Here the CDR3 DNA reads TGCGCCAGCAGCGCGCAGGTAAGCACTGAAGCTTTCTTT. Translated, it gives CASSAQVSTEAFF.

Here the CDR3 DNA reads TGCAGTGCGGATGGACAGGAAAAAAACACCATATATTTT. This codes for CSADGQEKNTIYF. This chain uses TRBV20-1 with TRBJ1-3, with TRBD1 matching over 7 bases. There are 13 residues in the CDR3. Germline-derived CDR1 and CDR2 are DFQATT and SNEGSKA (reference sequence). The ends lost 6 bases at V and 6 bases at J; junction bases unmatched: 8.

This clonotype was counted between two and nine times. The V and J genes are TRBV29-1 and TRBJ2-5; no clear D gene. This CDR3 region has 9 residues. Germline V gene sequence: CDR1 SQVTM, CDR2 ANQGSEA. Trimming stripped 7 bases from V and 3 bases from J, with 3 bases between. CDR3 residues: CSDEETQYF. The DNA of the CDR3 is TGCAGCGACGAAGAGACCCAGTACTTC.

DNA of the CDR3: TGTGCCAGTAGCTATAGGAATTCAGATACGCAGTATTTT. Its translation is CASSYRNSDTQYF. The chain uses TRBV19 and TRBJ2-3; D call uncertain. Germline V gives CDR1 LNHDA, CDR2 SQIVND (reference sequence). The CDR3 is made up of 13 amino acids. V was pared by 6 bases and J by 4 bases, with 11 bases between.

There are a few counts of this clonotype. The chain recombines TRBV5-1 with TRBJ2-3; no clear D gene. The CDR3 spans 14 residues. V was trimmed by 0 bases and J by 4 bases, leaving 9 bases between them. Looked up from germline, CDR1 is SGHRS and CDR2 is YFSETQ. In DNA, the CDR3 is TGCGCCAGCAGCTTGGCCACCCCGCCAGATACGCAGTATTTT. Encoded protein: CASSLATPPDTQYF. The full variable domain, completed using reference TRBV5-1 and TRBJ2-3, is KAGVTQTPRYLIKTRGQQVTLSCSPISGHRSVSWYQQTPGQGLQFLFEYFSETQRNKGNFPGRFSGRQFSNSRSEMNVSTLELGDSALYLCASSLATPPDTQYFGPGTRLTVL.

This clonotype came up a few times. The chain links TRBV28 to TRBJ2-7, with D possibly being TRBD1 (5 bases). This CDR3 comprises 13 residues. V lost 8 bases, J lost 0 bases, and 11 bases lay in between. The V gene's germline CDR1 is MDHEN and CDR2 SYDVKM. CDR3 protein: CASADSLSYEQYF. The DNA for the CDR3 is TGTGCCAGCGCCGACAGTCTCTCCTACGAGCAGTACTTC.

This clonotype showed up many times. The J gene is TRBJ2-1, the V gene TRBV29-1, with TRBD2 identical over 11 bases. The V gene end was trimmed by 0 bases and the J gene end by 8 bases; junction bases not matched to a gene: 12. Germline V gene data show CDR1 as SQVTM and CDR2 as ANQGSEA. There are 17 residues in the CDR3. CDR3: CSVEDRLHSGGAYEQFF. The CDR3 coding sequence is TGCAGCGTTGAAGATCGACTTCATAGCGGGGGGGCGTATGAGCAGTTCTTC.

CDR3 region: CASSGQWNTEAFF. The CDR3 DNA reads as TGTGCCAGCAGTGGACAGTGGAACACTGAAGCTTTCTTT. The genes are TRBV2 and TRBJ1-1, with D tentatively TRBD1 (5 bases). This CDR3 is 13 amino acids long. V was pared by 4 bases and J by 1 base, with 7 bases between. Germline lookup yields CDR1 SNHLY and CDR2 FYNNEI.

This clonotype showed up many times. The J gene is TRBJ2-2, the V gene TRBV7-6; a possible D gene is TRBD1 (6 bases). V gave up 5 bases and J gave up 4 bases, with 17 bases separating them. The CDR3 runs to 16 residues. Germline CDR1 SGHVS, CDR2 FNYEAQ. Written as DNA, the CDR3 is TGTGCCAGCAGCCAGGGGACGACCCCGATCACCGGGGAGCTGTTTTTT. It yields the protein CASSQGTTPITGELFF.

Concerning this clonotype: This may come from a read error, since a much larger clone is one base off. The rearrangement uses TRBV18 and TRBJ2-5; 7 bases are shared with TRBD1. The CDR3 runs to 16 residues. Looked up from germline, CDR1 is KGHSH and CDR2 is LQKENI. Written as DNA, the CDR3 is TGTGTCAGCTCACACACGACAGGGCCCTATCAAGAGACCCAGTACTTC. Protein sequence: CVSSHTTGPYQETQYF. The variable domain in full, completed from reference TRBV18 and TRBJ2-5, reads NAGVMQNPRHLVRRRGQEARLRCSPMKGHSHVYWYRQLPEEGLKFMVYLQKENIIDESGMPKERFSAEFPKEGPSILRIQQVVRGDSAAYFCVSSHTTGPYQETQYFGPGTRLLVL.

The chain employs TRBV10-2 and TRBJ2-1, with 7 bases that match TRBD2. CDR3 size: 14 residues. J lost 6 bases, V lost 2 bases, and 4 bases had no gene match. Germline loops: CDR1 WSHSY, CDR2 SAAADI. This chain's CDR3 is CASSEEIAGNEQFF. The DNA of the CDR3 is TGCGCCAGCAGTGAGGAAATAGCGGGCAATGAGCAGTTCTTC.

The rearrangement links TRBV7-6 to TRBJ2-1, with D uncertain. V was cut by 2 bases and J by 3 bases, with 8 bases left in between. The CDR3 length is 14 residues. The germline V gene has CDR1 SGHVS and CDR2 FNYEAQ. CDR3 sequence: CASSLSPDYNEQFF. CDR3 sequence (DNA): TGTGCCAGCAGCTTAAGTCCAGACTACAATGAGCAGTTCTTC.

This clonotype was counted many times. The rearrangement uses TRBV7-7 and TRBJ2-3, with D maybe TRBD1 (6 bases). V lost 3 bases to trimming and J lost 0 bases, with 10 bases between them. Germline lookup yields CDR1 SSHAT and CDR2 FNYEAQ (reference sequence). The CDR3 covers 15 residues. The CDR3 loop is CASSFTGSSTDTQYF. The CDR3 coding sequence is TGTGCCAGCAGCTTTACAGGGTCTAGCACAGATACGCAGTATTTT. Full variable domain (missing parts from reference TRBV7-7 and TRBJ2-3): GAGVSQSPRYKVTKRGQDVTLRCDPISSHATLYWYQQALGQGPEFLTYFNYEAQPDKSGLPSDRFSAERPEGSISTLTIQRTEQRDSAMYRCASSFTGSSTDTQYFGPGTRLTVL.

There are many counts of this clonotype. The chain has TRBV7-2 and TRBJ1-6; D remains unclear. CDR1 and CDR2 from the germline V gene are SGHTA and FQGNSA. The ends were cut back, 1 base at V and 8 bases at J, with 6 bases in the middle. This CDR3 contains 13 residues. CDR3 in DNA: TGTGCCAGCAGCTTAGTCGGATATTCACCCCTCCACTTT. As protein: CASSLVGYSPLHF.

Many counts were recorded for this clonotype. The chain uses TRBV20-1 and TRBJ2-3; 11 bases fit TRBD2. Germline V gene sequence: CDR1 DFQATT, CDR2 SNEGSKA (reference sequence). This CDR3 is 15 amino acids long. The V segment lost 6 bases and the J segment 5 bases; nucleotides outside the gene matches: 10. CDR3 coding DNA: TGCAGTGCCCAGTCACTAGCGGGGGAGGGAGATACGCAGTATTTT. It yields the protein CSAQSLAGEGDTQYF.

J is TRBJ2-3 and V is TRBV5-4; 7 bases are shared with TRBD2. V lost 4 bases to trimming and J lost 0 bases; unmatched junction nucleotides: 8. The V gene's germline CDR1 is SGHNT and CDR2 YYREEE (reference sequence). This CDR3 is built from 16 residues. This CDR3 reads CASSKGLEPSTDTQYF. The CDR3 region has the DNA TGTGCCAGCAGCAAAGGACTAGAACCTAGCACAGATACGCAGTATTTT.

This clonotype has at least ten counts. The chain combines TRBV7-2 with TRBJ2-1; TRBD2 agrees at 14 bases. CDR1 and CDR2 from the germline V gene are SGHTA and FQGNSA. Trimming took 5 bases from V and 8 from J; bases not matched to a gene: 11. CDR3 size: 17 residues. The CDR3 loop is CASSAVGTSGGYYEQFF. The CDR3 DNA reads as TGTGCCAGCAGCGCCGTAGGGACTAGCGGGGGTTACTATGAGCAGTTCTTC.

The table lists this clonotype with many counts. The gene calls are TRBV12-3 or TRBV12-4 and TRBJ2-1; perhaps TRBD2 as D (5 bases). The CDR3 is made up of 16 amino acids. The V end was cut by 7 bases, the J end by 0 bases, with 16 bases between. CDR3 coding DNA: TGTGCCAGCATCCTCAGGTCTAGCTCCTCCTACAATGAGCAGTTCTTC. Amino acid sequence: CASILRSSSSYNEQFF.

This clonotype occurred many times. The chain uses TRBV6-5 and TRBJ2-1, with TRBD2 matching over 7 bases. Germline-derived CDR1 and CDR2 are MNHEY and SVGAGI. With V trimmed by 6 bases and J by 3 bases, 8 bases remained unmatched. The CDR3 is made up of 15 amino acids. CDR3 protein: CASRSRGTNYNEQFF. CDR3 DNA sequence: TGTGCCAGCAGGTCTCGCGGGACTAACTACAATGAGCAGTTCTTC.

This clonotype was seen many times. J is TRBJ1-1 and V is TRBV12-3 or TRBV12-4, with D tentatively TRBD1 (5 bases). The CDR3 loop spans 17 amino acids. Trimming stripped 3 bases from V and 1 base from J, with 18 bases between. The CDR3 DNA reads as TGTGCCAGCAGTTTGAAGGTTTGGGGCTCCCCGAACACTGAAGCTTTCTTT. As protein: CASSLKVWGSPNTEAFF.

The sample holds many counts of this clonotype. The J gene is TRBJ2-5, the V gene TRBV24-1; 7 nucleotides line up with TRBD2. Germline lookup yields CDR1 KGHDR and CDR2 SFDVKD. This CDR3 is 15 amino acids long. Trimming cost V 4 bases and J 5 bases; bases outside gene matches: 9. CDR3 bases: TGTGCCACCAGTGAAACACTAGCGTCCTGGGAGACCCAGTACTTC. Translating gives CATSETLASWETQYF.

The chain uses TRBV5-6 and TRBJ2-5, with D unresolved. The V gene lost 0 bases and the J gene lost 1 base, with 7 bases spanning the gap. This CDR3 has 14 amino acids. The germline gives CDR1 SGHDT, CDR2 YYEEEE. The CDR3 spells CASSLVYSQETQYF. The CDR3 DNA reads TGTGCCAGCAGCTTGGTGTACAGCCAAGAGACCCAGTACTTC.

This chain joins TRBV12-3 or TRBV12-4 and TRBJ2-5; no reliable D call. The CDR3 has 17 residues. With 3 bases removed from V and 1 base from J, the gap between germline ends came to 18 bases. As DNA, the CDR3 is TGTGCCAGCAGTTTTCCCCTAGGGAAGGGAACCCAAGAGACCCAGTACTTC. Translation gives CASSFPLGKGTQETQYF.

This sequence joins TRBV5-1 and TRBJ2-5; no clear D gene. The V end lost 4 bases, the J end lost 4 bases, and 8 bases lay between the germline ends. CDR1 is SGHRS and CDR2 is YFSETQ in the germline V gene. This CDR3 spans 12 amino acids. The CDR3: CASSPTPETQYF. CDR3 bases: TGCGCCAGCAGCCCCACCCCAGAGACCCAGTACTTC.

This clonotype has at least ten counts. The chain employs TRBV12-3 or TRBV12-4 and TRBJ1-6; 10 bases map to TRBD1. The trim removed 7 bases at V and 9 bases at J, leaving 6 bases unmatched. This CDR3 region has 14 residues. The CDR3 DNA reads TGTGCCAGCACCCCGGGACAGGGGAGTTCACCCCTCCACTTT. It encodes CASTPGQGSSPLHF.

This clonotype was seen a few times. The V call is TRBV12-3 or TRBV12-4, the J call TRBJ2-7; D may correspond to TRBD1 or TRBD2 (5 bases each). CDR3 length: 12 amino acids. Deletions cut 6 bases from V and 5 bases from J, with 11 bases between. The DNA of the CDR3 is TGTGCCAGCAGCCTCGGGGCCCACGAGCAGTACTTC. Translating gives CASSLGAHEQYF.

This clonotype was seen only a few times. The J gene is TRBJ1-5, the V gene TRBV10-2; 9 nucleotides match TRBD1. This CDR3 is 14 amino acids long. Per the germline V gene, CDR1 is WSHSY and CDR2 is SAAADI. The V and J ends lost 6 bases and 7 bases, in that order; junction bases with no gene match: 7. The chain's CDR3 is CASSPTGGGQPQHF. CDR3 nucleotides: TGCGCCAGCAGCCCTACAGGGGGCGGGCAGCCCCAGCATTTT.

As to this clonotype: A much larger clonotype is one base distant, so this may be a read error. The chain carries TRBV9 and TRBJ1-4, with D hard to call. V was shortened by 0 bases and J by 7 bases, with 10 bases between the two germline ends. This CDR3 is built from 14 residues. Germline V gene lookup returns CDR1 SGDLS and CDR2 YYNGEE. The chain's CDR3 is CASSVAATSEKLFF. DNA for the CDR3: TGTGCCAGCAGCGTAGCAGCGACGAGTGAAAAACTGTTTTTT.